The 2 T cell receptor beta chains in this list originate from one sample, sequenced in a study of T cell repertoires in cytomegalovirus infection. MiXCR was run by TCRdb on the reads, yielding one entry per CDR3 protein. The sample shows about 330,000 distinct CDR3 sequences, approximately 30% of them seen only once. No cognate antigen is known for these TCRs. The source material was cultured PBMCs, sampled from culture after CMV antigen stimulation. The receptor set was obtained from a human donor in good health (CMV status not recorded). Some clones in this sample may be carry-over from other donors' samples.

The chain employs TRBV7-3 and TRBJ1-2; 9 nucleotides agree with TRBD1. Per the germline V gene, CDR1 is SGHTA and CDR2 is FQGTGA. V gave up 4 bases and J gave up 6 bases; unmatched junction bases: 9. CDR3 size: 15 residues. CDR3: CASSSSYRTGDGYTF. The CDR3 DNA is TGTGCCAGCAGCTCCTCTTATCGGACAGGGGATGGCTACACCTTC.

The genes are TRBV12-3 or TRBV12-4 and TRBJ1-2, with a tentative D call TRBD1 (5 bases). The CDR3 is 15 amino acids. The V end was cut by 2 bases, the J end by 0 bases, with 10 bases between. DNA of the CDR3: TGTGCCAGCAGTTTATGGGGGACGACTAACTATGGCTACACCTTC. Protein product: CASSLWGTTNYGYTF.